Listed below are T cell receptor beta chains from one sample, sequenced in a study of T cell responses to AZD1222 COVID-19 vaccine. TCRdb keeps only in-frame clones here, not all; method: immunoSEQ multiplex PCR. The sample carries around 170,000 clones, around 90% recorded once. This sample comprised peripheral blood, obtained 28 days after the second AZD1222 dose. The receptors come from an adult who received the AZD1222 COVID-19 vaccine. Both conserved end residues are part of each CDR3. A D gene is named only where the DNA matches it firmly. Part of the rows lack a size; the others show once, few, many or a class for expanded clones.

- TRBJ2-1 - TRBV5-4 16 CASSLGPRGRANEQFF TGTGCCAGCAGCTTGGGGCCCCGGGGAAGGGCCAATGAGCAGTTCTTC
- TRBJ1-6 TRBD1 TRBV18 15 CASSPQTGDNSPLHF TGTGCCAGCTCACCACAAACAGGGGATAATTCACCCCTCCACTTT
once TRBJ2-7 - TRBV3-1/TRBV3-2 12 CASSATGTEQYF TGTGCCAGCAGCGCCACAGGGACCGAGCAGTACTTC
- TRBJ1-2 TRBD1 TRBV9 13 CASSVEDRVGYTF TGTGCCAGCAGCGTCGAAGACAGGGTGGGCTACACCTTC
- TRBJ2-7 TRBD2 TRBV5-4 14 CASSLGLANHEQYF TGTGCCAGCAGCTTGGGACTAGCGAACCACGAGCAGTACTTC
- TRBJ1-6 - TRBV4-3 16 CASSQEIALYNSPLHF TGCGCCAGCAGCCAAGAGATCGCCCTCTATAATTCACCCCTCCACTTT
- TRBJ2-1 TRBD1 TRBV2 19 CASSGDRDLIVGIYNEQFF TGTGCCAGCAGCGGGGACAGGGATCTGATTGTGGGGATCTACAATGAGCAGTTCTTC
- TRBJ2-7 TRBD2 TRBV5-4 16 CASTPELLAGGYEQYF TGTGCCAGCACCCCTGAGCTACTAGCGGGCGGATACGAGCAGTACTTC
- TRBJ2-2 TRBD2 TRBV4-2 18 CASSQAYGTSGGAGELFF TGTGCCAGCAGCCAAGCTTACGGGACTAGCGGGGGGGCCGGGGAGCTGTTTTTT
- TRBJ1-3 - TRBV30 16 CAWSVPGPRLGNTIYF TGTGCCTGGAGTGTACCCGGGCCCAGGTTAGGAAACACCATATATTTT
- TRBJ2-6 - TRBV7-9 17 CASSFRRVETGANVLTF TGTGCCAGCAGCTTTCGGAGGGTCGAGACCGGGGCCAACGTCCTGACTTTC